The following is a TCR beta chain sequence with its context. The germline V gene has CDR1 SGDLS and CDR2 YYNGEE. V gave up 4 bases and J gave up 12 bases, with 23 bases separating them. CDR3 size: 16 residues. This sample is part of a study of blood T cell repertoires in COVID-19. Study-wide context: PBMCs, B-cell-depleted T cells, or T cells were the source of the cDNA or gDNA that made up the material.

Either two negative PCRs, clearance, or symptom resolution qualified Cohort 3 donors as recovered. Source study methods: The authors estimated nucleated cell counts from reference gene primer amplification. Method: immunoSEQ multiplex PCR; TCRdb's copy keeps in-frame clones and lacks some. The V and J calls and the clone size are those of that table, but D and trimming were determined from the DNA. Among 280,000 or so clones listed, 85% were seen once. Sample: PBMCs or T cells enriched from blood (not recorded which). The rearrangement joins TRBV9 to TRBJ2-6; maybe TRBD1 (7 bases). The sequence came from a woman in her 50s who had recovered from COVID-19. CDR3 coding DNA: TGTGCCAGCAGCCCTCTCGGAGGTGGACAGGAGGGCGTCCTGACTTTC. Its translation is CASSPLGGGQEGVLTF.